The 20 T cell receptor beta chains given below trace back to one sample, sequenced in a study of T-cell reconstitution after alpha-beta-depleted transplantation in children. For TCRbeta, the library was prepared with unique molecular identifiers. From the PCR reads, TCRdb called clonotypes with MiXCR, one entry per CDR3 protein. The sample shows approximately 350,000 distinct CDR3 sequences, roughly 17% of them seen only once. The material sequenced was PBMCs, mostly from graft donor cells, taken 360 days after TCRalphabeta/CD19-depleted stem cell transplant. The receptors originated from a male patient aged 2 to 10 who had a stem cell transplant for acute lymphoblastic leukemia, so the T cells may come from the graft donor.

This clonotype was picked up a small number of times. This chain uses TRBV12-3 or TRBV12-4 with TRBJ1-1; D not resolved. This CDR3 is 13 amino acids long. Trimming took 7 bases from V and 4 from J, leaving 13 bases between them. The CDR3 here is CASMGIWGTEAFF. CDR3 sequence (DNA): TGTGCCAGCATGGGGATTTGGGGCACTGAAGCTTTCTTT.

The table lists this clonotype with many counts. The gene calls are TRBV7-9 and TRBJ2-7; D call uncertain. Germline-derived CDR1 and CDR2 are SEHNR and FQNEAQ (reference sequence). The CDR3 is 13 residues long. The V end lost 2 bases, the J end lost 5 bases, and 10 bases lay between the germline ends. DNA for the CDR3: TGTGCCAGCAGCTTAAATGGCGGAAACGAGCAGTACTTC. Residues: CASSLNGGNEQYF.

The sample holds many counts of this clonotype. The rearrangement joins TRBV6-5 to TRBJ2-3; D uncertain. With 0 bases removed from V and 8 bases from J, the gap between germline ends came to 12 bases. Germline V gene sequence: CDR1 MNHEY, CDR2 SVGAGI. CDR3 length: 14 residues. CDR3 DNA: TGTGCCAGCAGTTACTCGGTACCAGCTGGTACGCAGTATTTT. This translates into CASSYSVPAGTQYF.

V gene TRBV6-1 combines with J gene TRBJ2-2; 7 bases align to TRBD1. Germline CDR1 reads MNHNS; CDR2 reads SASEGT. The CDR3 consists of 17 residues. The V gene end was trimmed by 2 bases and the J gene end by 0 bases; junction bases not matched to a gene: 6. The CDR3 reads CASSELRGQTNTGELFF. The CDR3 nucleotides read TGTGCCAGCAGTGAACTTAGGGGACAGACGAACACCGGGGAGCTGTTTTTT.

CDR3 bases: TGTGCCAGCAGTTTAGAGTCTTTCTTTACGAGGGATAATGAGCAGTTCTTC. It specifies CASSLESFFTRDNEQFF. This chain links TRBV28 with TRBJ2-1; TRBD2 might be the D (5 bases). This CDR3 has 17 amino acids. Germline assignment: CDR1 MDHEN and CDR2 SYDVKM. With 2 bases removed from V and 7 bases from J, the gap between germline ends came to 21 bases.

The V gene is TRBV5-5, the J gene TRBJ1-1; the match to TRBD1 covers 8 bases. Unmatched junction bases numbered 11, after V lost 5 bases and J lost 2 bases. The CDR3 extends over 16 amino acids. Germline CDR1 SGHKS, CDR2 YYEKEE (reference sequence). The CDR3 reads CASRPLPGQANTEAFF. As DNA, the CDR3 is TGTGCCAGCAGACCTCTTCCGGGACAGGCTAACACTGAAGCTTTCTTT. The whole variable domain, filled in from reference TRBV5-5 and TRBJ1-1, reads DAGVTQSPTHLIKTRGQQVTLRCSPISGHKSVSWYQQVLGQGPQFIFQYYEKEERGRGNFPDRFSARQFPNYSSELNVNALLLGDSALYLCASRPLPGQANTEAFFGQGTRLTVV.

This clonotype turned up a few times. The J gene is TRBJ2-2, the V gene TRBV5-6, with 9 bases aligning to TRBD2. Per the germline V gene, CDR1 is SGHDT and CDR2 is YYEEEE. CDR3 length: 17 residues. V lost 0 bases, J lost 2 bases, and 5 bases stayed unmatched. CDR3: CASSLARLAGNTGELFF. As DNA, the CDR3 is TGTGCCAGCAGCTTGGCCAGGCTAGCGGGAAACACCGGGGAGCTGTTTTTT.

V is TRBV6-2 or TRBV6-3 and J is TRBJ2-5; the match to TRBD1 covers 7 bases. Per the germline V gene, CDR1 is MNHEY and CDR2 is SVGEGT. The CDR3 has 15 residues. Unmatched junction bases numbered 9, after V lost 6 bases and J lost 2 bases. The CDR3 region has the DNA TGTGCCAGCAGATCGATCCGGGACAGTCAAGAGACCCAGTACTTC. Amino acids: CASRSIRDSQETQYF.

Worth noting for this clonotype: This may stem from a read error, because a much larger clone lies one nucleotide away. V gene TRBV12-3 or TRBV12-4 combines with J gene TRBJ2-1, with 10 positions matching TRBD2. This CDR3 contains 15 residues. Trimming took 7 bases from V and 6 from J; bases not matched to a gene: 9. CDR3 protein: CASTTSGKAANEQFF. DNA of the CDR3: TGTGCCAGCACCACTAGCGGGAAGGCCGCCAATGAGCAGTTCTTC.

The J gene is TRBJ2-2, the V gene TRBV9; TRBD2 agrees at 9 bases. The length of the CDR3 is 18 residues. Per the germline V gene, CDR1 is SGDLS and CDR2 is YYNGEE. V gave up 0 bases and J gave up 6 bases; unmatched junction bases: 12. This CDR3 reads CASSVAVAGDRRSGELFF. The CDR3 DNA reads TGTGCCAGCAGCGTAGCGGTAGCGGGAGATAGGAGGTCCGGGGAGCTGTTTTTT.

The V call is TRBV27, the J call TRBJ2-1, with 8 bases fitting TRBD1. CDR3 length: 15 residues. Germline loops: CDR1 MNHEY, CDR2 SMNVEV (reference sequence). V lost 5 bases, J lost 5 bases, and 8 bases stayed unmatched. This CDR3 reads CASSVRRGRNNEQFF. The CDR3, as DNA: TGTGCCAGCAGTGTCCGCAGGGGGCGCAACAATGAGCAGTTCTTC.

V usage is TRBV29-1 and J usage is TRBJ2-7; 9 nucleotides line up with TRBD2. CDR3 length equals 16 residues. V lost 2 bases, J lost 1 base, and 9 bases stayed unmatched. The germline CDR1 and CDR2 sequences are SQVTM and ANQGSEA. The CDR3 region is CSVESWETSGSYEQYF. In nucleotides, the CDR3 is TGCAGCGTTGAATCGTGGGAGACTAGCGGTTCCTACGAGCAGTACTTC.

V usage is TRBV2 and J usage is TRBJ2-1; possibly TRBD2 for D (6 bases). From germline, CDR1 is SNHLY and CDR2 FYNNEI. The V end was cut by 7 bases, the J end by 4 bases, with 11 bases between. CDR3 size: 13 residues. The chain's CDR3 is CASIGGMYNEQFF. CDR3 DNA: TGTGCCAGCATTGGCGGGATGTACAATGAGCAGTTCTTC. Supplemented by reference TRBV2 and TRBJ2-1, the full variable domain reads EPEVTQTPSHQVTQMGQEVILRCVPISNHLYFYWYRQILGQKVEFLVSFYNNEISEKSEIFDDQFSVERPDGSNFTLKIRSTKLEDSAMYFCASIGGMYNEQFFGPGTRLTVL.

This clonotype has a handful of counts. V usage is TRBV14 and J usage is TRBJ2-1, with TRBD2 matching 10 bases. This CDR3 spans 18 amino acids. Looked up from germline, CDR1 is SGHDN and CDR2 is FVKESK. Losses at the gene ends were 1 base for V and 6 bases for J; bases not matched to a gene: 12. The CDR3 loop is CASSQVGGRLAGLNEQFF. CDR3 nucleotides: TGTGCCAGCAGCCAAGTGGGAGGTAGACTAGCGGGTCTCAATGAGCAGTTCTTC.

The chain joins TRBV4-1 to TRBJ1-2; TRBD1 aligns across 7 bases. With V trimmed by 2 bases and J by 5 bases, 8 bases remained unmatched. This CDR3 is built from 15 residues. Germline CDR1 is MGHRA and CDR2 is YSYEKL. CDR3 bases: TGCGCCAGCAGCCAAACACAGGGACAGCTTTATGGCTACACCTTC. Translation: CASSQTQGQLYGYTF.

The chain has TRBV5-1 and TRBJ1-1; D is perhaps TRBD1 (6 bases). CDR1 is SGHRS, CDR2 YFSETQ, per germline. The V end lost 9 bases, the J end lost 6 bases, and 27 bases lay between the germline ends. The CDR3 runs to 16 residues. CDR3 residues: CATALTRWGAGAEAFF. The CDR3 nucleotides are TGCGCCACCGCCCTAACGAGGTGGGGGGCTGGCGCTGAAGCTTTCTTT.

This clonotype appeared a few times. The chain uses TRBV3-1 and TRBJ2-3; 8 positions match TRBD2. Germline CDR1 and CDR2: LGHDT and YNNKEL (reference sequence). The CDR3 length is 15 residues. The J segment lost 3 bases and the V segment lost 4 bases, leaving 6 bases of the junction unmatched. CDR3 nucleotide sequence: TGTGCCAGCAGCCCCCGGACTAGCACAACAGATACGCAGTATTTT. Protein: CASSPRTSTTDTQYF.

At least ten counts were recorded for this clonotype. V and J are TRBV12-3 or TRBV12-4 and TRBJ2-5; D could derive from TRBD1 or TRBD2 (5 bases each). This CDR3 spans 14 amino acids. V lost 3 bases and J 1 base, leaving 9 bases between the germline ends. For the CDR3, the DNA is TGTGCCAGCAGTTTTGCCGGGACCCAAGAGACCCAGTACTTC. This codes for CASSFAGTQETQYF.

The table lists this clonotype with a few counts. The V and J genes are TRBV30 and TRBJ2-3; no clear D. Germline lookup yields CDR1 GTSNPN and CDR2 SVGIG (reference sequence). This CDR3 is built from 13 residues. V gave up 1 base and J gave up 6 bases, with 11 bases separating them. The CDR3 region has the DNA TGTGCCTGGAGTGCCGGGTGGGTGGATACGCAGTATTTT. Translation: CAWSAGWVDTQYF.

This clonotype was counted only a few times. The chain has TRBV12-3 or TRBV12-4 and TRBJ2-7; TRBD1 matches at 7 bases. The CDR3 is 13 residues long. V lost 6 bases, J lost 5 bases, and 7 bases stayed unmatched. Here the CDR3 DNA reads TGTGCCAGCAGATCCGACGACAGGGACGAGCAGTACTTC. Protein sequence: CASRSDDRDEQYF.